This T cell receptor (beta chain) comes out of a study of T cells after yellow fever vaccination. General study findings and limits: Boosting was followed by the reappearance of most primary-vaccination clones (around 95% CD4, 85% to 90% CD8).

The CDR3 length is 13 residues. CDR1 is SGDLS, CDR2 YYNGEE, per germline. Trimming stripped 3 bases from V and 5 bases from J, with 11 bases between. There are a few counts of this clonotype. Its antigen is as yet unknown. One entry per CDR3 protein, called by TCRdb with MiXCR from the 5' RACE reads. This sample carries about 630,000 distinct CDR3 sequences, 12% of them seen once, and the ten largest clones take approximately 15%. This receptor was identified in a man aged 25-40 years who received the YFV17D yellow fever vaccine. The starting material was PBMCs, obtained on the day of the yellow fever booster vaccination. The chain couples TRBV9 to TRBJ1-1; D is unclear. In nucleotides, the CDR3 is TGTGCCAGCAGCGGATTACGTGGGACTGAAGCTTTCTTT. Its translation: CASSGLRGTEAFF.